A single sample gave rise to the 17 T cell receptor beta chains below, sequenced in a study of T cells in tuberculosis. Time point given: new active TB diagnosis, blood taken before or within 7 days of starting treatment. Sequencing was performed with immunoSEQ multiplex PCR; in TCRdb, only in-frame clones are kept and a portion is missing. The sample holds about 34,000 clones, under 95% seen once. This material consisted of PBMCs, taken at tuberculosis diagnosis. Receptors originate from an adult with tuberculosis.

The chain is built from TRBV6-5 and TRBJ1-1; possible D gene TRBD1, 6 bases. The germline V gene has CDR1 MNHEY and CDR2 SVGAGI. With 5 bases removed from V and 3 bases from J, the gap between germline ends came to 13 bases. The CDR3 extends over 14 amino acids. CDR3 sequence: CASSPRQEYTEAFF. For the CDR3, the DNA is TGTGCCAGCAGTCCCAGACAGGAGTACACTGAAGCTTTCTTT.

The chain recombines TRBV29-1 with TRBJ2-1; 7 nucleotides match TRBD1. The V gene's germline CDR1 is SQVTM and CDR2 ANQGSEA. CDR3 length: 12 residues. V dropped 7 bases and J dropped 4; count of bases not matched to a gene: 4. The CDR3 DNA is TGCAGCGGTGGGGACAGATACAATGAGCAGTTCTTC. It translates to CSGGDRYNEQFF.

The J gene is TRBJ2-5, the V gene TRBV4-1; TRBD1 agrees at 9 bases. The junction had 6 bases not matched to a gene; V was cut back by 5 bases and J by 5 bases. Germline V gene lookup returns CDR1 MGHRA and CDR2 YSYEKL. This CDR3 region has 14 residues. DNA for the CDR3: TGCGCCAGCAGCTACACAGGGGGCGAGGAGACCCAGTACTTC. Its protein product is CASSYTGGEETQYF.

V and J are TRBV7-2 and TRBJ1-2; TRBD1 is a possible D gene (5 bases). V lost 2 bases, J lost 4 bases, and 8 bases lay in between. The CDR3 consists of 13 residues. Germline-derived CDR1 and CDR2 are SGHTA and FQGNSA. The chain's CDR3 is CASSLWGVYGYTF. The CDR3 DNA follows: TGTGCCAGCAGCTTATGGGGGGTCTATGGCTACACCTTC.

CDR3 loop: CSVEEGDRGNPNEQFF. In DNA, the CDR3 is TGCAGCGTTGAAGAGGGGGACAGGGGAAACCCGAATGAGCAGTTCTTC. The chain carries TRBV29-1 and TRBJ2-1; 10 positions match TRBD1. CDR3 length: 16 amino acids. Germline CDR1 is SQVTM and CDR2 is ANQGSEA. Unmatched junction bases numbered 9, after V lost 0 bases and J lost 7 bases.

This clone appeared a few times. The gene calls are TRBV6-1 and TRBJ2-7; D not certain. CDR1 and CDR2 from the germline V gene are MNHNS and SASEGT. V was shortened by 7 bases and J by 1 base, with 11 bases between the two germline ends. This CDR3 comprises 13 residues. The CDR3 bases are TGTGCCAGCACCAAGACTCAGTCCTACGAGCAGTACTTC. Translated: CASTKTQSYEQYF.

The chain couples TRBV7-3 to TRBJ2-1, with TRBD2 identical over 11 bases. The CDR3 is made up of 15 amino acids. Trimming cost V 5 bases and J 7 bases; bases outside gene matches: 7. Germline assignment: CDR1 SGHTA and CDR2 FQGTGA. The CDR3 is CASSLLAGGENEQFF. The CDR3 coding sequence is TGTGCCAGCAGCCTTCTAGCGGGAGGAGAGAATGAGCAGTTCTTC.

The rearrangement joins TRBV30 to TRBJ2-7; D is uncertain. The CDR3 is 15 amino acids. V lost 0 bases, J lost 2 bases, and 14 bases lay in between. Germline CDR1 is GTSNPN and CDR2 is SVGIG (reference sequence). CDR3 sequence (DNA): TGTGCCTGGAGTGTATCACATCCACCCACCTACGAGCAGTACTTC. Its protein product is CAWSVSHPPTYEQYF.

The V call is TRBV27, the J call TRBJ2-2, with TRBD1 matching over 9 bases. CDR1 MNHEY and CDR2 SMNVEV come from the germline V gene (reference sequence). V gave up 6 bases and J gave up 7 bases; unmatched junction bases: 9. The CDR3 totals 15 residues. The CDR3 protein is CASRLTGGSGGELFF. DNA for the CDR3: TGTGCCAGCAGGCTGACAGGGGGGTCGGGCGGGGAGCTGTTTTTT.

CDR3 sequence reads: CASSLGTPNTGELFF. CDR3 in DNA: TGTGCCAGCAGCTTAGGGACACCAAACACCGGGGAGCTGTTTTTT. The rearrangement uses TRBV11-3 and TRBJ2-2; a weak D match, TRBD1 (5 bases). The CDR3 loop spans 15 amino acids. Between the trimmed V and J ends, which lost 1 base and 2 bases, there was a span of 8 bases. Germline V gene sequence: CDR1 SGHNT, CDR2 YENEEA.

The rearrangement links TRBV27 to TRBJ2-7, with 9 bases matching TRBD1. There are 13 residues in the CDR3. CDR1 is MNHEY and CDR2 is SMNVEV in the germline V gene (reference sequence). Losses at the gene ends were 8 bases for V and 7 bases for J; bases not matched to a gene: 9. In DNA form, the CDR3 reads TGTGCCAGCGGGGGAAGACAGGGGGTGGAGCAGTACTTC. This translates into CASGGRQGVEQYF.

The J gene is TRBJ1-2, the V gene TRBV4-1; 7 bases line up with TRBD1. CDR3 size: 17 residues. V gave up 3 bases and J gave up 2 bases; unmatched junction bases: 12. Per germline, CDR1 MGHRA and CDR2 YSYEKL. CDR3 in DNA: TGCGCCAGCAGCCACATGACAAGGGGGCCAGGGAACTATGGCTACACCTTC. Its protein product is CASSHMTRGPGNYGYTF.

The CDR3 loop reads CASSEFYRGLETQYF. In nucleotides, the CDR3 is TGTGCCAGCAGTGAATTTTACAGGGGGCTGGAGACCCAGTACTTC. The chain is built from TRBV25-1 and TRBJ2-5; 9 nucleotides match TRBD1. The junction had 5 bases not matched to a gene; V was cut back by 1 base and J by 5 bases. Germline-derived CDR1 and CDR2 are MGHDK and SYGVNS. This CDR3 region has 15 residues.

The chain links TRBV19 to TRBJ2-7; D perhaps matches TRBD1 (5 bases). This CDR3 has 14 amino acids. Germline CDR1 is LNHDA and CDR2 is SQIVND (reference sequence). V gave up 4 bases and J gave up 2 bases, with 12 bases separating them. The CDR3: CASSTGKDTYEQYF. The CDR3 coding sequence is TGTGCCAGTAGTACAGGCAAGGACACCTACGAGCAGTACTTC. The full variable domain, with the rest looked up from reference TRBV19 and TRBJ2-7, is DGGITQSPKYLFRKEGQNVTLSCEQNLNHDAMYWYRQDPGQGLRLIYYSQIVNDFQKGDIAEGYSVSREKKESFPLTVTSAQKNPTAFYLCASSTGKDTYEQYFGPGTRLTVT.

This chain connects TRBV5-1 to TRBJ2-3, with TRBD2 as a possible D gene (6 bases). The CDR3 loop spans 18 amino acids. Germline V gives CDR1 SGHRS, CDR2 YFSETQ. Trimming left V 4 bases short and J 1 base short, with 22 bases between. CDR3 residues: CASSPNPSGLSRTDTQYF. The CDR3 nucleotides read TGCGCCAGCAGCCCGAACCCGAGCGGACTATCACGCACAGATACGCAGTATTTT.

This rearrangement joins TRBV7-3 to TRBJ2-5; D gene uncertain. With 3 bases removed from V and 8 bases from J, the gap between germline ends came to 16 bases. The germline V gene has CDR1 SGHTA and CDR2 FQGTGA. The CDR3 is made up of 14 amino acids. This CDR3 is CASSLTRHSPTQYF. The CDR3 DNA follows: TGTGCCAGCAGCTTGACTCGGCACTCCCCTACCCAGTACTTC.

The genes are TRBV19 and TRBJ1-1; 10 nucleotides agree with TRBD1. Trimming at V came to 1 base and at J to 3 bases, leaving 5 bases not matched to a gene. The CDR3 runs 16 residues. Germline V gives CDR1 LNHDA, CDR2 SQIVND (reference sequence). CDR3 region: CASSIARDRGDTEAFF. CDR3 DNA: TGTGCCAGTAGTATAGCTAGGGACAGGGGAGACACTGAAGCTTTCTTT.